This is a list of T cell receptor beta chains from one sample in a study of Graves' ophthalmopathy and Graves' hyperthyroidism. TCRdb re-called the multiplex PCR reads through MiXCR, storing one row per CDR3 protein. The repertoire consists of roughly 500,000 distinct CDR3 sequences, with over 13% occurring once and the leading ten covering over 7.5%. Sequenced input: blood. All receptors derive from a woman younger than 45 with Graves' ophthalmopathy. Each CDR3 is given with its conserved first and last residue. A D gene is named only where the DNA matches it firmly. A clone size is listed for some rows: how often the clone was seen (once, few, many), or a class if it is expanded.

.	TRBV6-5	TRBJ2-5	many	CAVGSGSWETQYF	TGTGCCGTCGGGAGTGGGAGTTGGGAGACCCAGTACTTC
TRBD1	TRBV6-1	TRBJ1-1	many	CASRGQGFTEAFF	TGTGCCAGCAGAGGACAGGGGTTCACTGAAGCTTTCTTT
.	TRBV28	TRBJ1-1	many	CASSFSRYLNTEAFF	TGTGCCAGCAGTTTTTCCAGGTACTTGAACACTGAAGCTTTCTTT
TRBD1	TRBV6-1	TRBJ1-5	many	CASSPGTGGGQPQHF	TGTGCCAGCAGTCCCGGGACAGGGGGAGGGCAGCCCCAGCATTTT
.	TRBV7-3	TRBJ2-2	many	CASSSGAFLSTGELFF	TGTGCCAGCAGCTCCGGGGCCTTTTTGAGCACCGGGGAGCTGTTTTTT
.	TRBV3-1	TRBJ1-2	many	CASSQYFGGRENGYTF	TGTGCCAGCAGCCAATATTTCGGAGGCAGGGAAAATGGCTACACCTTC
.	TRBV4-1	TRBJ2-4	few	CASSQGPWGRAKNIQYF	TGCGCCAGCAGCCAAGGACCGTGGGGACGGGCCAAAAACATTCAGTACTTC
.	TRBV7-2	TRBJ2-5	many	CASSLFPGMVETQYF	TGTGCCAGCAGCTTATTCCCAGGGATGGTTGAGACCCAGTACTTC
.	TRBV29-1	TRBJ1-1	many	CSADRQMNTEAFF	TGCAGCGCTGATAGGCAGATGAACACTGAAGCTTTCTTT
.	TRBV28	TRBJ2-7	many	CASSLSAGSSEQYF	TGTGCCAGCAGTTTATCGGCAGGGTCTAGCGAGCAGTACTTC
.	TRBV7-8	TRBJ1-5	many	CASSLWVESNQPQHF	TGTGCCAGCAGCTTATGGGTGGAAAGCAATCAGCCCCAGCATTTT
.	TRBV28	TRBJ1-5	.	CASSGGTLSNQPQHF	TGTGCCAGCAGCGGCGGGACGCTAAGCAATCAGCCCCAGCATTTT
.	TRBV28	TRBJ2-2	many	CASNQHPGPGGTGELFF	TGTGCCAGCAACCAACACCCGGGACCCGGAGGGACCGGGGAGCTGTTTTTT